These T cell receptor beta chains were read from a single sample in a study of T cell repertoires in cytomegalovirus infection. These receptors are not linked to any known antigen. A single record per CDR3 protein comes from TCRdb applying MiXCR to the reads. Of hundreds of thousands of distinct CDR3 sequences listed, 29% are singletons. Sequenced here: cultured PBMCs, sampled from culture after CMV antigen stimulation. Receptors originate from a human donor in good health (CMV status not recorded). Some clones in this sample may be carry-over from other donors' samples. The CDR3 runs from the conserved cysteine through the conserved F or W. Fields, in order: clone size, D gene, V gene, J gene, CDR3 protein, CDR3 DNA. A D gene is named only where the DNA matches it firmly. Only some rows state a clone size, as once, few, many or a class for expanded clones.

once,TRBD2,TRBV20-1,TRBJ2-3,CSTLTSGRDTQYF,TGCAGTACCCTAACTAGCGGGAGGGATACGCAGTATTTT
few,.,TRBV25-1,TRBJ1-1,CASSDRGGVNTEAFF,TGTGCCAGCAGTGACCGAGGCGGGGTGAACACTGAAGCTTTCTTT
many,TRBD1,TRBV7-2,TRBJ2-7,CASSFLGQGYYEQYF,TGTGCCAGCAGCTTTCTCGGACAGGGGTACTACGAGCAGTACTTC
.,TRBD1,TRBV19,TRBJ2-7,CASSTRTGGIEQYF,TGTGCCAGTAGTACCCGGACAGGGGGCATCGAGCAGTACTTC
.,.,TRBV6-6,TRBJ1-2,CASSERGQSNYGYTF,TGTGCCAGCAGTGAGCGGGGGCAGTCCAACTATGGCTACACCTTC
few,.,TRBV25-1,TRBJ2-5,CASSSVGDIEWTQYF,TGTGCCAGCAGTTCGGTAGGGGACATAGAGTGGACCCAGTACTTC
few,.,TRBV13,TRBJ2-7,CASSLNPGSEQYF,TGTGCCAGCAGCTTAAACCCGGGAAGCGAGCAGTACTTC
.,.,TRBV7-2,TRBJ2-1,CASSHTKNPTGMDEQFF,TGTGCCAGCAGCCATACCAAGAACCCGACAGGAATGGATGAGCAGTTCTTC
many,TRBD1,TRBV12-3/TRBV12-4,TRBJ1-5,CASSLDRANQPQHF,TGTGCCAGCAGCTTGGACAGGGCTAATCAGCCCCAGCATTTT
.,.,TRBV7-9,TRBJ2-1,CASSLAGTYNEQFF,TGCGCCAGCAGCTTGGCCGGGACTTACAATGAGCAGTTCTTC
.,.,TRBV24-1,TRBJ2-1,CATSDLEGVSYNEQFF,TGTGCCACCAGCGATTTGGAGGGAGTCTCCTACAATGAGCAGTTCTTC
.,TRBD2,TRBV6-6,TRBJ2-1,CASSPTSGSPNEQFF,TGTGCCAGCAGCCCCACTAGCGGGAGCCCCAATGAGCAGTTCTTC
.,TRBD1,TRBV12-3/TRBV12-4,TRBJ2-7,CASSSTTGFYEQYF,TGTGCCAGCAGTTCTACGACAGGGTTCTACGAGCAGTACTTC